This T cell receptor (beta chain) was captured by sequencing in a study of long-term antiretroviral therapy in people with HIV. Study-level findings and limits: Clonal populations expanded prior to ART predominated within the repertoire at all time points. Post-treatment diversity went higher with ART but stayed below transplant donor controls.

The V gene lost 8 bases and the J gene lost 3 bases, with 11 bases spanning the gap. The CDR3 totals 13 residues. CDR1 and CDR2 (germline): SGHVS, FNYEAQ. Participants who had HIV were, without exception, treated in the United States. Notes on this clone: As yet, its antigen is unknown.

It was version v3.0 of the immunoSEQ assay that was run at survey level. Libraries were prepared by immunoSEQ multiplex PCR; TCRdb keeps only in-frame clonotypes and omits some of them. The sample lists tens of thousands of clones, about 88% seen once, with under 3.5% in the top ten. The chain employs TRBV7-6 and TRBJ1-3; D is unclear. The sequence was obtained from a woman between 18 and 29 years old with HIV. Source: unsorted PBMCs, taken 0.8 years after starting antiretroviral therapy. The DNA for the CDR3 is TGTGCCAGCCGGTTGGGCAGTGGAAACACCATATATTTT. Amino acids: CASRLGSGNTIYF.